The next 15 T cell receptor beta chains were all read from a single sample in a study of tumor-infiltrating lymphocytes in oesophageal squamous cell carcinoma. TCRdb re-derived calls from the PCR reads in MiXCR, one entry per CDR3 protein. Of about 17,000 distinct CDR3 sequences in the sample, around 45% are singletons; the top ten hold approximately 44%. The sample consisted of normal esophageal tissue next to the tumor. These receptors were collected from a female donor with esophageal squamous cell carcinoma.

This clonotype was seen repeatedly, ten times or more. The chain recombines TRBV18 with TRBJ1-1, with 9 bases that match TRBD1. Germline V gene data show CDR1 as KGHSH and CDR2 as LQKENI. V lost 1 base and J lost 6; bases outside the gene matches: 12. The CDR3 is made up of 17 amino acids. CDR3 in amino acids: CASSPHLTGGVRAEAFF. The CDR3 DNA sequence: TGTGCCAGCTCACCACATTTGACAGGGGGGGTTCGTGCTGAAGCTTTCTTT.

This clonotype was observed a few times. This chain links TRBV18 with TRBJ1-1, with no clear D. CDR1 and CDR2 (germline): KGHSH, LQKENI. Deletions cut 0 bases from V and 4 bases from J, with 12 bases between. CDR3 length equals 15 residues. CDR3: CASSPPGPVPTEAFF. DNA of the CDR3: TGTGCCAGCTCACCACCGGGCCCCGTTCCCACTGAAGCTTTCTTT.

The rearrangement joins TRBV12-3 or TRBV12-4 to TRBJ2-1; 15 nucleotides align to TRBD2. Matching the DNA end better, TRBJ2-7 makes the J call doubtful. This CDR3 has 15 amino acids. CDR3 amino acids: CASRQGLAGGYEQYF. The CDR3 nucleotides read TGTGCCAGCAGGCAGGGACTAGCGGGAGGCTACGAGCAGTACTTC.

This clonotype appeared many times. The chain carries TRBV5-6 and TRBJ2-7, with D maybe TRBD2 (7 bases). The CDR3 loop spans 16 amino acids. The V and J ends lost 4 bases and 2 bases respectively, with 19 bases between them. Germline CDR1 is SGHDT and CDR2 is YYEEEE. The CDR3 sequence: CASSGGAGEGTYEQYF. The CDR3 nucleotides read TGTGCCAGCAGCGGAGGGGCAGGGGAGGGCACCTACGAGCAGTACTTC. Supplemented by reference TRBV5-6 and TRBJ2-7, the full variable domain reads DAGVTQSPTHLIKTRGQQVTLRCSPKSGHDTVSWYQQALGQGPQFIFQYYEEEERQRGNFPDRFSGHQFPNYSSELNVNALLLGDSALYLCASSGGAGEGTYEQYFGPGTRLTVT.

This clonotype was detected a few times. The final CDR3 position lacks the conserved phenylalanine or tryptophan, pointing to a likely read error. Because the CDR3's place on the DNA is in doubt, the DNA is left out and the CDR3 is given as listed by TCRdb. This chain uses TRBV7-3 with TRBJ2-3; the DNA was not compared with TRBD2, the D call given in the table. Germline loops: CDR1 SGHTA, CDR2 FQGTGA. The CDR3 has 15 residues if both end residues are counted. The CDR3 loop reads CASSLTAGNEQFFGP.

The gene calls are TRBV7-8 and TRBJ2-3, with 10 bases matching TRBD1. Per the germline V gene, CDR1 is SGHVS and CDR2 is FQNEAQ. J gave up 2 bases and V 5 bases, and 4 bases lay outside the gene matches. This CDR3 spans 15 amino acids. The CDR3 region is CASSRQGAVTDTQYF. DNA for the CDR3: TGTGCCAGCAGCCGACAGGGGGCCGTCACAGATACGCAGTATTTT.

In the case of this clonotype: One end of the junction does not line up with germline, which may come from a read error. The chain employs TRBV7-6 and TRBJ2-5; perhaps D is TRBD1 or TRBD2 (6 bases each). The CDR3 loop spans 14 amino acids. CDR1 is SGHVS, CDR2 FNYEAQ, per germline. The CDR3 DNA sequence: TGTGCTAGCAGCCCGGTGGGGGGCGAAGAGACCCAGTACTTC. Protein: CASSPVGGEETQYF.

V is TRBV4-1 and J is TRBJ2-5, with D unclear. CDR3 size: 15 residues. Germline V gene lookup returns CDR1 MGHRA and CDR2 YSYEKL. Trimming took off 3 bases at V and 11 bases at J, with 22 bases between the two ends. This CDR3 reads CASSQDQSSYNEQYF. In DNA form, the CDR3 reads TGCGCCAGCAGCCAGGACCAGAGCTCCTACAATGAGCAGTACTTC.

This chain connects TRBV7-2 to TRBJ2-3, with D unclear. The CDR3 covers 12 residues. V lost 2 bases, J lost 3 bases, and 3 bases lay in between. Per the germline V gene, CDR1 is SGHTA and CDR2 is FQGNSA. The CDR3 loop reads CASSLRTDTQYF. The CDR3 nucleotides are TGTGCCAGCAGCTTACGGACAGATACGCAGTATTTT.

In its sample, this clonotype ranks as large (0.1 to 1%). CDR3 sequence: CASSHPGGGGDNEQFF. The CDR3 nucleotides are TGTGCCAGCAGCCATCCGGGTGGAGGGGGAGACAATGAGCAGTTCTTC. The gene calls are TRBV7-8 and TRBJ2-1; D assignment may be TRBD1 or TRBD2 (6 bases each). CDR3 length: 16 amino acids. V was clipped by 5 bases and J by 5 bases, with 19 bases between them. CDR1 is SGHVS and CDR2 is FQNEAQ in the germline V gene.

This clonotype was recorded a few times. The chain uses TRBV7-9 and TRBJ2-3; 9 bases match TRBD2. This CDR3 is 17 amino acids long. Germline V lookup: CDR1 SEHNR, CDR2 FQNEAQ (reference sequence). Trimming cost V 2 bases and J 4 bases; bases outside gene matches: 10. The CDR3 loop reads CASSLIGGGRAADTQYF. CDR3 nucleotides: TGTGCCAGCAGCTTAATAGGTGGCGGGAGGGCCGCAGATACGCAGTATTTT.

This clonotype has only a few counts. The rearrangement links TRBV11-2 to TRBJ2-2; D possibly corresponds to TRBD1 (5 bases). The CDR3 runs 17 residues. CDR1 SGHAT and CDR2 FQNNGV come from the germline V gene. Deletions cut 2 bases from V and 4 bases from J, with 17 bases between. DNA for the CDR3: TGTGCCAGCAGCTTAATCCGCCAGGGCCGTTTCACCGGGGAGCTGTTTTTT. Translating it yields CASSLIRQGRFTGELFF.

This CDR3 reads CASSRREGYNEQFF. The DNA of the CDR3 is TGTGCCAGTAGTCGGCGGGAGGGTTACAATGAGCAGTTCTTC. The chain carries TRBV19 and TRBJ2-1, with TRBD2 identical over 9 bases. The CDR3 totals 14 residues. V lost 5 bases and J lost 4; bases outside the gene matches: 3. Germline CDR1 LNHDA, CDR2 SQIVND (reference sequence).

The chain couples TRBV7-2 to TRBJ2-7; D gene uncertain. There are 13 residues in the CDR3. Germline V gene sequence: CDR1 SGHTA, CDR2 FQGNSA. V was pared by 0 bases and J by 3 bases, with 6 bases between. CDR3 region: CASSLAVDYEQYF. The CDR3 DNA sequence: TGTGCCAGCAGCTTAGCTGTTGACTACGAGCAGTACTTC.

The chain joins TRBV7-9 to TRBJ1-5, with D perhaps TRBD1 (6 bases). CDR1 and CDR2 (germline): SEHNR, FQNEAQ (reference sequence). V was cut by 2 bases and J by 6 bases, with 14 bases left in between. The length of the CDR3 is 15 residues. The CDR3: CASSLRGGGLQPQHF. The CDR3 region has the DNA TGTGCCAGCAGCTTAAGGGGGGGGGGTCTTCAGCCCCAGCATTTT.